This T cell receptor beta chain appears in the sequencing data of a study of shared clonotypes between healthy human individuals. Produced via immunoSEQ multiplex PCR; TCRdb's table is partial and in-frame only. The sample yields around 2,000,000 clones, approximately 95% seen once. In the naive CD8 group, cells lacked CD45RO and were positively selected for CCR7, so terminally differentiated effector memory CD45RA+ cells were left out. A remark on this clone: Other DNA sequences in this specimen translate into the identical CDR3.

The CDR3 is made up of 14 amino acids. Germline V gene sequence: CDR1 SGHAT, CDR2 FQNNGV. J lost 1 base, V lost 5 bases, and 1 base had no gene match. Material: naive CD8+ T cells sorted from blood. This receptor was identified in a man between 18 and 29 years old in good health. The rearrangement links TRBV11-2 to TRBJ2-5, with 10 bases lining up with TRBD2. Here the CDR3 reads CASSRTSGQETQYF. As DNA, the CDR3 is TGTGCCAGCAGCCGGACTAGCGGCCAAGAGACCCAGTACTTC.